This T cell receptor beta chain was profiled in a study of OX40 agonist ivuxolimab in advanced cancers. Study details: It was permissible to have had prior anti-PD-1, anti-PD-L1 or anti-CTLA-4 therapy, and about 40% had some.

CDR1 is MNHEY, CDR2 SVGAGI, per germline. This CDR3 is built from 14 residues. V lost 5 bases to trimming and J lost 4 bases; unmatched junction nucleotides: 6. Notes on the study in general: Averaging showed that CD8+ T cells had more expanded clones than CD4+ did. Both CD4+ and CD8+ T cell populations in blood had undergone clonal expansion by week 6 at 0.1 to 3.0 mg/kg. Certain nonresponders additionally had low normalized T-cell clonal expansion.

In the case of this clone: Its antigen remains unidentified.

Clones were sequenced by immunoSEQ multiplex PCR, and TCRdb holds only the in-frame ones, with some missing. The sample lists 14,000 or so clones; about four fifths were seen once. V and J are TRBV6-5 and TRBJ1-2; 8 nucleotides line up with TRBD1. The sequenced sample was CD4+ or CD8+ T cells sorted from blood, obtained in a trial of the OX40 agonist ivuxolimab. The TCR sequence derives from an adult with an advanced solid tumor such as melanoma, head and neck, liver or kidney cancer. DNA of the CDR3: TGTGCCAGCAGTCTGGAGGACAGGGTCTATGGCTACACCTTC. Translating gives CASSLEDRVYGYTF.